These T cell receptor beta chains were read from a single sample in a study of CD8 T cells in Susac syndrome. MiXCR was run by TCRdb on the immunoSEQ multiplex PCR reads, yielding one entry per CDR3 protein. The data hold around 300,000 distinct CDR3 sequences, with 92% observed a single time. What was sequenced was CD4+ T cells from PBMCs. The receptor source for this set is a human donor with multiple sclerosis. The conserved cysteine and the conserved F or W are not part of the CDR3 here.

v_gene	j_gene	CDR3aa
TRBV7-2	TRBJ2-7	ASSIGTAGNYEQY
TRBV18	TRBJ2-3	ASSRDQTDTQY
TRBV20-1	TRBJ2-1	SAPGQGSYNEQF
TRBV7-2	TRBJ1-1	ASSLRRQGYGDTEAF
TRBV7-9	TRBJ2-7	ASSLIGRRAYEQY
TRBV9	TRBJ2-4	ASSAGQGLIKNIQY
TRBV13	TRBJ1-2	ASSPTGSLTSYT
TRBV7-2	TRBJ2-5	ASSIQRIQETQY
TRBV6-4	TRBJ1-6	ASSVEGLTNSPLH
TRBV5-8	TRBJ1-1	ASLSPAGSTEAF
TRBV5-1	TRBJ2-1	ASSALAPGVNEQF
TRBV5-6	TRBJ1-5	ASSLTAASNQPQH
TRBV6-5	TRBJ1-2	ASSPGGGTYT
TRBV9	TRBJ1-5	ASSVASNQPQH
TRBV5-4	TRBJ2-5	ASSTRLAETQY
TRBV29-1	TRBJ1-2	SVESGQEGYT
TRBV9	TRBJ2-3	ASSAPNTDTQY
TRBV5-1	TRBJ2-2	ASSARPGEGELF
TRBV10-3	TRBJ2-7	AISEYSGAYEQY
TRBV20-1	TRBJ1-1	SAKGTPRGQGGEVF
TRBV25-1	TRBJ1-1	ASSQTGTSNTEAF
TRBV7-2	TRBJ2-5	ASSSPSGRLGTQY
TRBV7-8	TRBJ2-2	ASSLGGVNAGELF
TRBV21-1	TRBJ1-1	ASSKSPGTGDNTEAF
TRBV5-1	TRBJ1-3	ASSTGDRDRGNTIY
TRBV7-3	TRBJ2-1	ASSLKSPGQGWKNEQF
TRBV5-1	TRBJ2-2	ASSLGDIAYTGELF
TRBV7-9	TRBJ1-4	ASSPSSRATNEKLF
TRBV18	TRBJ2-1	ASSPPGTGVWNEQF
TRBV14	TRBJ1-1	ASSQGRTTEAF
TRBV15	TRBJ2-3	ATSRAWRGRGSTDTQY
TRBV27	TRBJ2-7	ASSQKVGPYEQY
TRBV20-1	TRBJ2-3	SARTSGRADTQY
TRBV29-1	TRBJ2-1	SADRSNEQF
TRBV7-8	TRBJ1-4	ASSWVTGEKLF
TRBV12-3/TRBV12-4	TRBJ2-5	ASSFGSGNGEETQY
TRBV30	TRBJ1-4	AWMSKARGFKLF
TRBV7-9	TRBJ1-2	ASSLARTATAGYT
TRBV5-1	TRBJ2-7	ASSVGTVYYEQY
TRBV15	TRBJ2-7	ATSRGTASPPPYEQY
TRBV30	TRBJ2-5	AWTSWTSLSTQY
TRBV9	TRBJ2-7	ASSPDGRAYEQY
TRBV11-2	TRBJ2-2	ASRRTSGRTTGELF
TRBV12-3/TRBV12-4	TRBJ2-2	ASKSGGGSTGELF
TRBV6-2/TRBV6-3	TRBJ2-5	ASSYSGLAETQETQY
TRBV14	TRBJ2-3	ASSHPGLASTDTQY
TRBV28	TRBJ2-1	ASSGAGGAYNEQF
TRBV5-1	TRBJ2-5	ASSFSGSGVGETQY
TRBV9	TRBJ1-6	ASSVGGRNNSPLH
TRBV18	TRBJ1-2	ASSSGRKVDGYT
TRBV10-3	TRBJ2-1	AISGTSGRASYNEQF
TRBV19	TRBJ2-1	ASTHAGVYNEQF
TRBV7-6	TRBJ2-7	ASSLGGRAYEQY
TRBV5-1	TRBJ1-5	ASSFQQGGKGSQPQH
TRBV12-3/TRBV12-4	TRBJ1-2	ASSSQGKGYT